This note documents a single T cell receptor (beta chain) sequence. The CDR3 covers 14 residues. Germline CDR1 reads KGHSH; CDR2 reads LQKENI. The junction had 6 bases not matched to a gene; V was cut back by 6 bases and J by 4 bases. This entry belongs to a study of blood T cell repertoires in COVID-19. Study as a whole: COVID-19 samples, acute and convalescent, were from the United States, Italy and Spain. From T cells, B-cell-depleted T cells, or PBMCs came the material, which was cDNA or gDNA.

In the authors' workflow: Nucleated cell counts were estimated from reference gene primer amplification. The protocol was immunoSEQ multiplex PCR, while the TCRdb copy is restricted to in-frame clones and leaves out a portion. V and J calls and clone size are copied from that table; D and trimming were computed from the DNA. The repertoire consists of 70,000 to 75,000 clones, with more than 90% occurring once and the leading ten covering approximately 9%. Sequencing input: peripheral blood. The chain uses TRBV18 and TRBJ2-5; 9 bases align to TRBD1. The sequence was collected from a human donor in a cohort sampled during active COVID-19. The CDR3 is CASSGTGSAETQYF. Here the CDR3 DNA reads TGTGCCAGCTCTGGGACAGGGTCGGCAGAGACCCAGTACTTC. Combining the CDR3 with reference TRBV18 and TRBJ2-5 gives the whole variable domain NAGVMQNPRHLVRRRGQEARLRCSPMKGHSHVYWYRQLPEEGLKFMVYLQKENIIDESGMPKERFSAEFPKEGPSILRIQQVVRGDSAAYFCASSGTGSAETQYFGPGTRLLVL.